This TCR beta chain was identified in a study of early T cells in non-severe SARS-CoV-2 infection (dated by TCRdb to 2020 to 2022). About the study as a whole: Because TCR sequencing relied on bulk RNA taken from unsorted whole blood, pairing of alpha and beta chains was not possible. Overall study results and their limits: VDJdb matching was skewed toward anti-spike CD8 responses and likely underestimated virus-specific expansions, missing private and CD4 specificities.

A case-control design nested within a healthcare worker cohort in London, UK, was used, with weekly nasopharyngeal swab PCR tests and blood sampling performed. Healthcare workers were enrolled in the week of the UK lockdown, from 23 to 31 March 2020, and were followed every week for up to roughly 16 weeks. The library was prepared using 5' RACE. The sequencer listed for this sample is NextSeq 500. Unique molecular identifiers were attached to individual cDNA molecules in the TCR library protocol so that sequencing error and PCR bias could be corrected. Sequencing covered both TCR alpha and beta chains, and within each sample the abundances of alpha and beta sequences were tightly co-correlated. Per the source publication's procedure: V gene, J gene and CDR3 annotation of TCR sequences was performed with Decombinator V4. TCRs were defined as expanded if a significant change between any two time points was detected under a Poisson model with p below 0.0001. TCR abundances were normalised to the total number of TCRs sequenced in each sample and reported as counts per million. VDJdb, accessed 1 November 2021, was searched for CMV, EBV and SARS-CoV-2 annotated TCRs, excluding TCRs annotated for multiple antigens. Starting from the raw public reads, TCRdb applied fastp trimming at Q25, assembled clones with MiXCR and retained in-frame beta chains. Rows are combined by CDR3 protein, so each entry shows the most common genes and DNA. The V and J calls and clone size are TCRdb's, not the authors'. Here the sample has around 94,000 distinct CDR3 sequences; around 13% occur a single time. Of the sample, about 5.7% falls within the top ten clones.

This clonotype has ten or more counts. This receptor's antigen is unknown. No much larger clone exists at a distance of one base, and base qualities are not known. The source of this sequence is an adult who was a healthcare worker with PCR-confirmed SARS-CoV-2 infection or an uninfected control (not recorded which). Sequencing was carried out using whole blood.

CDR3 protein: CASSSPLGVDTQYF. The nucleotide sequence is given as TGTGCCAGCAGCTCCCCCCTGGGTGTAGATACGCAGTATTTT. The sequence joins TRBV5-6 to TRBJ2-3; confidence is insufficient to name the D gene. Reading from cysteine to phenylalanine, the CDR3 counts 14 amino acids. Only the CDR3 region is kept as DNA, spanning 42 bases read in frame from base 1. Reading the germline V gene gives CDR1 SGHDT and CDR2 YYEEEE. At the junction V is shortened by 3 bases and J by 5 bases, with 13 bases in between.